Described below is a single T cell receptor (beta chain) sequence and its context. Its antigen is not identified. CDR3 length equals 13 residues. V dropped 4 bases and J dropped 4 bases, with 11 bases sitting between them. The germline CDR1 and CDR2 sequences are SGHRS and YFSETQ. Donors consisted of healthy bone marrow donors. This sample was included in a study of cytomegalovirus exposure and HLA in healthy donors. Study-level information: Assignment to the Caucasian-associated ancestry cluster applied to more than 75% of the approximately 400 genotyped donors. Study conclusions and caveats: The only immune exposure information that was available was CMV serostatus. Further analysis was carried out later, and it showed several of the most significant clusters appearing linked to common viral pathogens.

The study ran its PCR with 60 Vbeta and 13 Jbeta primers. The table came from immunoSEQ multiplex PCR; TCRdb's copy has only in-frame clones and leaves some out. The table includes some 150,000 clones, around 79% detected once. J is TRBJ1-2 and V is TRBV5-1; the D gene is possibly TRBD1 (6 bases). Material: PBMCs. This sequence was found in a man in his thirties or forties in good health and CMV-seropositive. In DNA, the CDR3 is TGCGCCAGCAGCCCGGACAGTTTCTATGGCTACACCTTC. Its translation is CASSPDSFYGYTF.